This T cell receptor (beta chain) was captured in a study of T cell repertoires in cytomegalovirus infection (dated by TCRdb to between 2018 and 2021). Background on the whole study: Recently identified HLA-C-restricted CMV epitopes, whose presentation resists viral immunomodulation, were targeted by peptide stimulations together with well-studied HLA-B-restricted epitopes. The HLA type of each donor mattered for the analysis, because public TCR beta signatures pointed to carriage of CMV infection along with the matching HLA type.

For this clonotype: Its target antigen remains unknown. No qualities accompany the bases; no much larger clone lies one base away.

The investigation overall reported the following: The ex vivo response was dominated by HLA-C-restricted CMV-specific TCR beta clonotypes, which also provided the single most frequent clonotype in two of eight donors. In both this cohort and an independent cohort of 300 to 450 donors, the cumulative frequency of public TCR beta family members distinguished carriers of CMV infection plus the relevant HLA type.

This specimen's treatment or condition label, per the study, means: in vitro stimulation with specific CMV peptide epitopes to enrich CMV-specific T cells. From cysteine to phenylalanine, the CDR3 is 15 amino acids long. The entry retains the CDR3 DNA only, 45 bases that are in frame from base 1. From the germline V gene (reference sequence), CDR1 is SEHNR and CDR2 is FQNEAQ. Between the V and J ends, shortened by 4 bases and 3 bases respectively, the junction contains 16 bases. Sequencer: Illumina HiSeq 1500. Starting from the raw public reads, TCRdb applied fastp trimming at Q25, assembled clones with MiXCR and retained in-frame beta chains. All rows with the same CDR3 protein become a single entry with the most common DNA and genes. The sample data list 830,000 or so distinct CDR3 sequences, and about 33% of these were observed just once. The top ten clones comprise about an eighth of the sample.

The sequence came from a human donor in good health (CMV status not recorded). Some clones in this sample may be carry-over from other donors' samples. The sequence is built from TRBV7-9 and TRBJ2-7, with the D call tentatively TRBD1 or TRBD2, each fitting 5 bases. This material consisted of cultured CD8+ T cells from PBMCs, taken from culture after CMV antigen stimulation. The CDR3 in this case is CASSSGDTGHYEQYF. DNA sequence: TGTGCCAGCAGCTCCGGGGATACAGGACACTACGAGCAGTACTTC.